This TCR beta chain was obtained from a study of T cells in women clearing cervical HPV infection. Study-wide results and limits: CIN3+ cases had significantly higher TCR richness than controls; evenness did not differ. A classifier using richness and V gene abundances reached an AUC of under 0.9.

MY09/MY11 PCR detected cervical HPV DNA; dot-blot assigned genotypes. Germline CDR1 GTSNPN, CDR2 SVGIG (reference sequence). The V end lost 4 bases, the J end lost 3 bases, and 13 bases lay between the germline ends. The CDR3 sequence is 13 residues long. Sequencing used immunoSEQ multiplex PCR; TCRdb keeps in-frame clones, though not all of them. The table for this sample gives 45,000 to 55,000 clones. On this clone: Its antigen is currently unknown. The sequence runs out 3 residues before the end of the CDR3; the remainder is reconstructed from the germline J gene.

The material sequenced was blood buffy coat. The chain is built from TRBV30 and TRBJ2-7, with D possibly matching TRBD2 (6 bases). The TCR comes from a woman aged 18 to 75 with a cervical HPV16 infection that either progressed to CIN3+ or cleared (not recorded which). CDR3 in amino acids: CAWMGLGGYEQYF. CDR3 DNA (partial): TGTGCCTGGATGGGGCTGGGGGGCTACGAG.